This TCR beta chain derives from a study of CD8 T cells in Susac syndrome. It was with random hexamers that about 0.45 to 1 ug RNA was reverse transcribed. The amplification used immunoSEQ multiplex PCR on TCR beta CDR3; it spanned 54 Vbeta and 13 Jbeta. MiXCR was run by TCRdb on the immunoSEQ multiplex PCR reads, yielding one entry per CDR3 protein. The sample lists about 210,000 distinct CDR3 sequences, approximately 95% occurring once. V lost 3 bases to trimming and J lost 7 bases, with 10 bases between them. Germline CDR1 SQVTM, CDR2 ANQGSEA. This CDR3 region has 13 residues. The study sequenced TCR beta in blood CD8+ and CD4+ T cells. The multiple sclerosis controls were treatment-naive patients affected by stable or active relapsing-remitting disease.

The sample comprised CD4+ T cells from PBMCs. This TCR came from a human donor with multiple sclerosis. The chain carries TRBV29-1 and TRBJ1-6; D perhaps matches TRBD1 (5 bases). CDR3 region: CSVDVGDNSPLHF. The CDR3 nucleotides read TGCAGCGTTGACGTGGGGGACAATTCACCCCTCCACTTT.